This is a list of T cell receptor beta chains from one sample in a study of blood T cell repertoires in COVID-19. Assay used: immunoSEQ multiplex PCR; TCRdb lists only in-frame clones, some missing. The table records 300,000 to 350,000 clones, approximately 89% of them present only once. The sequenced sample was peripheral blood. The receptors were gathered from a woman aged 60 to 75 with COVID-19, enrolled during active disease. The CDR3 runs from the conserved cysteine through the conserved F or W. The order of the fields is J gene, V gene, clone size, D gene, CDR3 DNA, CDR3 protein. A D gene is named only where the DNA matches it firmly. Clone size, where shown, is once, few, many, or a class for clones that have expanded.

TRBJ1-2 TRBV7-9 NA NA TGTGCCAGCAGCTTAGGAACAGGGAGGGGTAACTATGGCTACACCTTC CASSLGTGRGNYGYTF
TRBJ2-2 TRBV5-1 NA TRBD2 TGCGCCAGCAGCTTGGCCGGGGGGACGGAGGTTAACAGGGAGCTGTTTTTT CASSLAGGTEVNRELFF
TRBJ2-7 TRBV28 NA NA TGTGCCAGCAGCCCGCCTGACATTGGCTACGAGCAGTACTTC CASSPPDIGYEQYF
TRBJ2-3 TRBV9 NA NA TGTGCCAGCAGCGTAGGAGGGACTCACACAGATACGCAGTATTTT CASSVGGTHTDTQYF
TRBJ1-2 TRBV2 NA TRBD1 TGTGCCAGAAAGGGGGCAGGGGGCTCTAACTATGGCTACACCTTC CARKGAGGSNYGYTF
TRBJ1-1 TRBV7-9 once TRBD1 TGTGCCAGCAGCTCCAGACAGGGAGTGGGCACTGAAGCTTTCTTT CASSSRQGVGTEAFF
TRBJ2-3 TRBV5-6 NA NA TGTGCCAGCAGCTTGGCCGGGTCTTTTAGCACAGATACGCAGTATTTT CASSLAGSFSTDTQYF
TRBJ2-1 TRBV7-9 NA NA TGTGCCAGCAGCACGCCGCCGGGACAAGACAACTTCAATGAGCAGTTCTTC CASSTPPGQDNFNEQFF
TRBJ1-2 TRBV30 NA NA TGTGCCTGGAGTGAATGGGAGGGCTACACCTTC CAWSEWEGYTF
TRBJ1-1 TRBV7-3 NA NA TGTGCCAGCAGCTTACAGGTCCTTCGGGGCACTGAAGCTTTCTTT CASSLQVLRGTEAFF
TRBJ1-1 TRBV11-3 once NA TGTGCCAGCAGCCAGGGGACTGAAGCTTTCTTT CASSQGTEAFF
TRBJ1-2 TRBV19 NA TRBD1 TGTGCCAGTAGTCCTCGGACAGGGGGTACCGGGGCTGACTATGGCTACACCTTC CASSPRTGGTGADYGYTF
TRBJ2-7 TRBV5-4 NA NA TGTGCCAGCAGCTTTCAGCGGGCCGGCTACGAGCAGTACTTC CASSFQRAGYEQYF
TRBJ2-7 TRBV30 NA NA TGTGCCTGGAGTGTACTGGGGACAGCCCAGGGGGGCGAGCAGTACTTC CAWSVLGTAQGGEQYF
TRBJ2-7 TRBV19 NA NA TGTGCCAGTAGTCCCTCGGACATCTACGAGCAGTACTTC CASSPSDIYEQYF
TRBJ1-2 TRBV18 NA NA TGTGCCAGCTCACCGGCCAGTAACTATGGCTACACCTTC CASSPASNYGYTF
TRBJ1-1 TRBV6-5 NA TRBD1 TGTGCCAGCAGTTACCGGACAGGGGCTTCTGAAGCTTTCTTT CASSYRTGASEAFF
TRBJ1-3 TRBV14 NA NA TGTGCCAGCAATCAACAGGGAGCCGCTGGAAACACCATATATTTT CASNQQGAAGNTIYF
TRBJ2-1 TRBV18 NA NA TGTGCCAGCTCACCCTATAACGGGAATTACAATGAGCAGTTCTTC CASSPYNGNYNEQFF
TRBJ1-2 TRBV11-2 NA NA TGTGCCAGCAGCAACACCCGCCTTTCCTATGGCTACACCTTC CASSNTRLSYGYTF
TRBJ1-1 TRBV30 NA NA TGTGCCTGGAGTGAAGGACACATTAACACTGAAGCTTTCTTT CAWSEGHINTEAFF
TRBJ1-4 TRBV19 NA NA TGTGCCAGTAGCCGGACATTCGAATATGCCACTAATGAAAAACTGTTTTTT CASSRTFEYATNEKLFF
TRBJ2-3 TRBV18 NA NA TGTGCCAGCTCACCCCAAAGCACAGATACGCAGTATTTT CASSPQSTDTQYF
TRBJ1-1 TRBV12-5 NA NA TGTGCTAGTGGTTTGGCGGGTCGGGGGGTAGCTTTCTTT CASGLAGRGVAFF
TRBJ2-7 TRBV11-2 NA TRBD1 TGTGCCAGCAGCCAGGGACAGGGGTTTCCCTACGAGCAGTACTTC CASSQGQGFPYEQYF
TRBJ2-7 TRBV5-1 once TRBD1 TGCGCCAGCAGCTTAGGGGGCGCCTCCTACGAGCAGTACTTC CASSLGGASYEQYF
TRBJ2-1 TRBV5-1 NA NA TGCGCCAGCAGCTTGGACACTCCAGAACAGGGGTTCTTC CASSLDTPEQGFF
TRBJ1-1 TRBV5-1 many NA TGCGCCAGCAGCTTCTCCAGTGGTGAAGCTTTCTTT CASSFSSGEAFF
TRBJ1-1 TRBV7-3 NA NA TGTGCCAGCAGCTTAATCGGGAGGGGGACTGAAGCTTTCTTT CASSLIGRGTEAFF
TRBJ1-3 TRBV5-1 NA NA TGCGCCAGCAGCCCAAGGACTACCGGAAACACCATATATTTT CASSPRTTGNTIYF
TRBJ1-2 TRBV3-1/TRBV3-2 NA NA TGTGCCAGCAGCCAAGTTCTATGGTGGGGCTACACCTTC CASSQVLWWGYTF
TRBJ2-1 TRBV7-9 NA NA TGTGCCAGCAGCTTCCCGGACTCGTACAATGAGCAGTTCTTC CASSFPDSYNEQFF
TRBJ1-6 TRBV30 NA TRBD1 TGTGCCTGGAGGGGACAGGGGGATTCACCCCTCCACTTT CAWRGQGDSPLHF
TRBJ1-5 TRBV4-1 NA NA TGCGCCAGCAGCCAAGTCATCACCGGGTCCAATAATCAGCCCCAGCATTTT CASSQVITGSNNQPQHF
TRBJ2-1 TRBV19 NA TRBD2 TGTGCCAGTAGTATTGGGCGGGGGGGAAATGAGCAGTTCTTC CASSIGRGGNEQFF
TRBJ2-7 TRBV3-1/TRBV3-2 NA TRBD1 TGTGCCAGCAGCCAAGGGAGGTACTGGCGGACAGGTCGGTCCTACGAGCAGTACTTC CASSQGRYWRTGRSYEQYF
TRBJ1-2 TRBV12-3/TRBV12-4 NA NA TGTGCCAGCAGTTCCAGGGAAGACTATGGCTACACCTTC CASSSREDYGYTF
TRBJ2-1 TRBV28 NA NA TGTGCCAGCCTTGGACAGCCATCCTACAATGAGCAGTTCTTC CASLGQPSYNEQFF